Following are 31 T cell receptor beta chains from one sample sequenced in a study of graft-versus-host responses after intestinal transplantation. This table comes from immunoSEQ multiplex PCR, and its TCRdb copy is limited to in-frame clones, with some not included. The sample has about 31,000 clones, about 79% seen once. Their antigens remain unidentified. This specimen consisted of unstimulated CD8+ T cells sorted from spleen or lymph node cells, obtained before intestinal transplant. Source of these receptors: a human donor who received an intestinal transplant.

This chain connects TRBV27 to TRBJ1-6; the D is unclear. The CDR3 covers 14 residues. In germline, CDR1 is MNHEY, CDR2 SMNVEV (reference sequence). V lost 2 bases, J lost 7 bases, and 9 bases lay in between. The CDR3 DNA is TGTGCCAGCAGTTTAGGAGGGTCCAATTCACCCCTCCACTTT. This encodes CASSLGGSNSPLHF.

This chain connects TRBV15 to TRBJ2-1, with 9 bases aligning to TRBD2. This CDR3 is 13 amino acids long. The V segment lost 4 bases and the J segment 8 bases; nucleotides outside the gene matches: 3. Germline V gives CDR1 LNHNV, CDR2 YYDKDF (reference sequence). The CDR3 loop is CATSTGLAHEQFF. The CDR3 region has the DNA TGTGCCACCAGCACGGGACTAGCACATGAGCAGTTCTTC.

The chain uses TRBV11-2 and TRBJ2-7; the match to TRBD2 covers 8 bases. CDR1 and CDR2 from the germline V gene are SGHAT and FQNNGV. This CDR3 is 17 amino acids long. Losses at the gene ends were 1 base for V and 0 bases for J; bases not matched to a gene: 8. This CDR3 is CASSLGTGGAPSYEQYF. The CDR3 nucleotides are TGTGCCAGCAGCTTAGGGACGGGGGGGGCCCCCTCCTACGAGCAGTACTTC.

The chain carries TRBV7-8 and TRBJ2-3; 8 positions agree with TRBD2. The V gene's germline CDR1 is SGHVS and CDR2 FQNEAQ. The CDR3 is 19 amino acids. With 5 bases clipped from V and 0 bases from J, the junction kept 16 bases outside the gene matches. CDR3 bases: TGTGCCAGCAGCCCCCCGTGGATAGCGGGAATACCTAGCACAGATACGCAGTATTTT. Translation: CASSPPWIAGIPSTDTQYF.

The rearrangement joins TRBV28 to TRBJ2-3; D is perhaps TRBD2 (5 bases). This CDR3 contains 16 residues. V was clipped by 5 bases and J by 1 base, with 16 bases between them. Germline V gene lookup returns CDR1 MDHEN and CDR2 SYDVKM. CDR3 sequence (DNA): TGTGCCAGCAGTCCCTCTTCAGTGGAGGGCACAGATACGCAGTATTTT. Translated, it gives CASSPSSVEGTDTQYF.

This clone has just a few counts. The rearrangement uses TRBV21-1 and TRBJ2-2; the table's D gene call, TRBD1, was not cross checked with the DNA. TRBV21-1 corresponds to a pseudogene. The CDR3 sequence is 16 residues long. The CDR3 coding sequence is TGTGCCAGCAGCAAAGAGGCCAGGGCTAGGACCGGGGAGCTGTTTTTT. It codes for CASSKEARARTGELFF.

The chain recombines TRBV7-6 with TRBJ2-7, with D maybe TRBD2 (5 bases). V was cut by 7 bases and J by 2 bases, with 24 bases left in between. The CDR3 extends over 17 amino acids. CDR1 and CDR2 from the germline V gene are SGHVS and FNYEAQ. The CDR3 DNA follows: TGTGCCAGCATTTACAGTGATGGGATCCGGGGAGCCTACGAGCAGTACTTC. The encoded protein is CASIYSDGIRGAYEQYF.

The chain joins TRBV7-4 to TRBJ2-7; 9 nucleotides match TRBD1. J lost 2 bases, V lost 4 bases, and 9 bases had no gene match. Germline assignment: CDR1 SGHVT and CDR2 SQSDAQ. The CDR3 extends over 16 amino acids. CDR3 nucleotides: TGTGCCAGCAGCTCCATGGAGGGACAGGGACCCTACGAGCAGTACTTC. It yields the protein CASSSMEGQGPYEQYF.

The V gene is TRBV6-4, the J gene TRBJ2-7, with 7 nucleotides matching TRBD2. V trimming: 3 bases; J trimming: 8 bases; junction bases outside the gene matches: 10. CDR1 is MRHNA, CDR2 SNTAGT, per germline. The CDR3 sequence is 14 residues long. CDR3 sequence reads: CASSEGSEGGKQYF. Here the CDR3 DNA reads TGTGCCAGCAGTGAAGGTTCGGAGGGAGGGAAGCAGTACTTC.

This chain links TRBV6-6 with TRBJ2-1; no reliable D call. CDR3 length: 16 residues. Germline-derived CDR1 and CDR2 are MNHNY and SVGAGI (reference sequence). V was trimmed by 0 bases and J by 4 bases, leaving 13 bases between them. Here the CDR3 DNA reads TGTGCCAGCAGTTACTCAATCACCCCGAGATACAATGAGCAGTTCTTC. Its protein product is CASSYSITPRYNEQFF.

The J gene is TRBJ2-7, the V gene TRBV7-9, with 7 bases that match TRBD2. The CDR3 is made up of 12 amino acids. The germline V gene has CDR1 SEHNR and CDR2 FQNEAQ (reference sequence). Germline trimming cut 5 bases from V and 6 bases from J; bases unmatched to any gene: 4. CDR3 residues: CASSQWGGEQYF. The DNA for the CDR3 is TGTGCCAGCAGCCAGTGGGGGGGCGAGCAGTACTTC.

The table lists this clone with a count of one. V usage is TRBV7-8 and J usage is TRBJ1-3; D ambiguous. CDR3 length equals 14 residues. Trimming left V 5 bases short and J 2 bases short, with 10 bases between. Germline V gene sequence: CDR1 SGHVS, CDR2 FQNEAQ. DNA of the CDR3: TGTGCCAGCAGCCCCAGGCAGGCTGGAAACACCATATATTTT. Translating gives CASSPRQAGNTIYF.

The chain is built from TRBV12-5 and TRBJ2-1, with TRBD2 matching 9 bases. Germline loops: CDR1 LGHNT, CDR2 FRNRAP. The CDR3 length is 14 residues. Losses at the gene ends were 3 bases for V and 6 bases for J; bases not matched to a gene: 3. CDR3 amino acids: CASGFGGGGNEQFF. CDR3 bases: TGTGCTAGTGGTTTCGGCGGGGGGGGCAATGAGCAGTTCTTC.

The J gene is TRBJ2-5, the V gene TRBV7-2, with 16 bases matching TRBD2. V trimming: 11 bases; J trimming: 5 bases; junction bases outside the gene matches: 8. This CDR3 is 15 amino acids long. CDR1 and CDR2 (germline): SGHTA, FQGNSA. The CDR3 DNA is TGTGCCGGGGTGGGACTAGCGGGAGGGCCGGAGACCCAGTACTTC. Protein: CAGVGLAGGPETQYF.

This rearrangement joins TRBV7-8 to TRBJ2-2; TRBD2 matches 9 bases. The germline V gene has CDR1 SGHVS and CDR2 FQNEAQ. This CDR3 has 16 amino acids. Trimming at V came to 7 bases and at J to 6 bases, leaving 12 bases not matched to a gene. The CDR3 DNA is TGTGCCAGCACATTCTGGACTAGCGATGTTGCCGGGGAGCTGTTTTTT. Translating gives CASTFWTSDVAGELFF.

The rearrangement links TRBV4-1 to TRBJ2-3; 10 nucleotides align to TRBD2. V was clipped by 2 bases and J by 3 bases; unmatched bases: 5. The CDR3 length is 16 residues. Germline V gene sequence: CDR1 MGHRA, CDR2 YSYEKL. CDR3 in amino acids: CASSQLAGVETDTQYF. The CDR3 nucleotides read TGCGCCAGCAGCCAACTAGCGGGAGTAGAGACAGATACGCAGTATTTT.

This clone has just a few counts. This chain links TRBV28 with TRBJ2-5; 11 nucleotides align to TRBD2. Germline CDR1 is MDHEN and CDR2 is SYDVKM. CDR3 size: 17 residues. J lost 4 bases, V lost 4 bases, and 11 bases had no gene match. The CDR3 sequence is CASSYSFGLAGGETQYF. As DNA, the CDR3 is TGTGCCAGCAGTTATAGTTTTGGCCTAGCGGGAGGAGAGACCCAGTACTTC.

The rearrangement joins TRBV5-1 to TRBJ2-1; 9 bases match TRBD2. J was trimmed by 15 bases and V by 4 bases; bases with no gene match: 14. This CDR3 is built from 14 residues. The germline CDR1 and CDR2 sequences are SGHRS and YFSETQ. CDR3 protein: CASSPLTSGPSPFF. CDR3 nucleotides: TGCGCCAGCAGCCCCCTAACTAGCGGGCCTTCCCCGTTCTTC.

The gene calls are TRBV6-1 and TRBJ2-5; perhaps TRBD1 as D (6 bases). CDR3 size: 13 residues. The germline V gene has CDR1 MNHNS and CDR2 SASEGT. Trimming took 4 bases from V and 5 from J, leaving 11 bases between them. Here the CDR3 reads CASSAHRVETQYF. The CDR3 bases are TGTGCCAGCAGTGCGCACAGGGTTGAGACCCAGTACTTC.

The gene calls are TRBV7-9 and TRBJ1-6; no definite D call. The CDR3 totals 14 residues. Germline V CDR1 and CDR2: SEHNR, FQNEAQ (reference sequence). Deletions cut 4 bases from V and 6 bases from J, with 10 bases between. This CDR3 reads CASSSWQVNSPLHF. CDR3 nucleotide sequence: TGTGCCAGCAGCTCGTGGCAGGTTAATTCACCCCTCCACTTT.

The V and J genes are TRBV7-6 and TRBJ1-5, with 9 bases lining up with TRBD1. V was pared by 7 bases and J by 1 base, with 20 bases of the junction left unmatched. Per germline, CDR1 SGHVS and CDR2 FNYEAQ. This CDR3 is 20 amino acids long. The CDR3, as DNA: TGTGCCAGCACCCTCGGCCCCTATTTTCCCGGGACAGGGAGCAATCAGCCCCAGCATTTT. Translation: CASTLGPYFPGTGSNQPQHF.

The CDR3 loop is CASDGGYTGELFF. The DNA for the CDR3 is TGTGCCTCCGACGGAGGGTACACCGGGGAGCTGTTTTTT. The rearrangement links TRBV30 to TRBJ2-2; a possible D gene is TRBD2 (6 bases). The CDR3 is made up of 13 amino acids. Germline-derived CDR1 and CDR2 are GTSNPN and SVGIG (reference sequence). V was shortened by 7 bases and J by 3 bases, with 12 bases between the two germline ends.

The chain recombines TRBV28 with TRBJ1-4; 7 nucleotides agree with TRBD1. The germline V gene has CDR1 MDHEN and CDR2 SYDVKM. The CDR3 is 14 amino acids. V lost 6 bases and J lost 7; bases outside the gene matches: 8. Written as DNA, the CDR3 is TGTGCCAGCAGCAACACAGGGGTTTCTGAAAAACTGTTTTTT. Encoded protein: CASSNTGVSEKLFF.

This clone occurred once. The DNA of the CDR3 is TGTGCCAGCAGTTTATTTCGCGGGGACCACGAGCAGTACTTC. Protein: CASSLFRGDHEQYF. The V and J genes are TRBV28 and TRBJ2-7; maybe TRBD2 (6 bases). Germline loops: CDR1 MDHEN, CDR2 SYDVKM. Trimming shortened V by 1 base and J by 5 bases, and 12 bases separated the two germline ends. This CDR3 region has 14 residues. The whole variable domain, remainder taken from reference TRBV28 and TRBJ2-7, is DVKVTQSSRYLVKRTGEKVFLECVQDMDHENMFWYRQDPGLGLRLIYFSYDVKMKEKGDIPEGYSVSREKKERFSLILESASTNQTSMYLCASSLFRGDHEQYFGPGTRLTVT.

This chain joins TRBV19 and TRBJ1-2; 9 bases line up with TRBD1. The ends lost 5 bases at V and 2 bases at J; junction bases unmatched: 6. Germline CDR1 and CDR2: LNHDA and SQIVND (reference sequence). The CDR3 is made up of 15 amino acids. CDR3 amino acids: CASSFAGQGNYGYTF. CDR3 sequence (DNA): TGTGCCAGTAGTTTCGCCGGACAGGGGAACTATGGCTACACCTTC.

The V call is TRBV9, the J call TRBJ2-7; 8 nucleotides agree with TRBD1. Looked up from germline, CDR1 is SGDLS and CDR2 is YYNGEE. This CDR3 region has 20 residues. Unmatched junction bases numbered 20, after V lost 1 base and J lost 2 bases. CDR3 sequence: CASSVYNQGAIPPLTYEQYF. Written as DNA, the CDR3 is TGTGCCAGCAGCGTATACAATCAGGGGGCGATTCCCCCCCTAACCTACGAGCAGTACTTC. Filled out from reference TRBV9 and TRBJ2-7, the complete variable domain reads DSGVTQTPKHLITATGQRVTLRCSPRSGDLSVYWYQQSLDQGLQFLIQYYNGEERAKGNILERFSAQQFPDLHSELNLSSLELGDSALYFCASSVYNQGAIPPLTYEQYFGPGTRLTVT.

About this clone: Other DNA sequences in this sample translate to the same CDR3. The chain links TRBV7-6 to TRBJ2-7, with 11 nucleotides matching TRBD1. Looked up from germline, CDR1 is SGHVS and CDR2 is FNYEAQ. This CDR3 spans 15 amino acids. V shed 4 bases and J 2 bases; nucleotides not matched to a gene: 4. The CDR3 here is CASSYGTGGTYEQYF. The DNA for the CDR3 is TGTGCCAGCAGCTATGGGACAGGGGGTACCTACGAGCAGTACTTC.

V and J are TRBV6-1 and TRBJ2-7; perhaps TRBD2 as D (5 bases). This CDR3 is built from 15 residues. The germline V and J ends were trimmed by 2 bases and 7 bases, with 18 bases remaining between them. In germline, CDR1 is MNHNS, CDR2 SASEGT. In nucleotides, the CDR3 is TGTGCCAGCAGTGAAAGAACACTAGAGTTGGGAGAGCAGTACTTC. Its translation: CASSERTLELGEQYF.

There are a few counts of this clone. V and J are TRBV2 and TRBJ2-5; 16 bases agree with TRBD2. The CDR3 has 16 residues. Per germline, CDR1 SNHLY and CDR2 FYNNEI. V dropped 6 bases and J dropped 5; count of bases not matched to a gene: 6. The DNA of the CDR3 is TGTGCCAGCAGCGTGGGACTAGCGGGAGGGGTGGAGACCCAGTACTTC. Encoded protein: CASSVGLAGGVETQYF. The full variable domain, its missing parts supplied by reference TRBV2 and TRBJ2-5, is EPEVTQTPSHQVTQMGQEVILRCVPISNHLYFYWYRQILGQKVEFLVSFYNNEISEKSEIFDDQFSVERPDGSNFTLKIRSTKLEDSAMYFCASSVGLAGGVETQYFGPGTRLLVL.

The rearrangement joins TRBV6-1 to TRBJ2-7; TRBD1 agrees at 11 bases. Germline V gene data show CDR1 as MNHNS and CDR2 as SASEGT. The CDR3 covers 13 residues. J lost 3 bases, V lost 6 bases, and 1 base had no gene match. The CDR3 DNA sequence: TGTGCCAGCAGGGGACAGGGGGACTACGAGCAGTACTTC. It is translated as CASRGQGDYEQYF.

This clone was seen a handful of times. This chain uses TRBV19 with TRBJ1-5; 7 bases are a match to TRBD1. The CDR3 has 18 amino acids. V dropped 3 bases and J dropped 2; count of bases not matched to a gene: 13. Germline loops: CDR1 LNHDA, CDR2 SQIVND (reference sequence). This CDR3 reads CASSIGDREAWGNQPQHF. CDR3 nucleotide sequence: TGTGCCAGTAGTATTGGCGACAGGGAAGCGTGGGGCAATCAGCCCCAGCATTTT. The full variable domain, its missing parts supplied by reference TRBV19 and TRBJ1-5, is DGGITQSPKYLFRKEGQNVTLSCEQNLNHDAMYWYRQDPGQGLRLIYYSQIVNDFQKGDIAEGYSVSREKKESFPLTVTSAQKNPTAFYLCASSIGDREAWGNQPQHFGDGTRLSIL.